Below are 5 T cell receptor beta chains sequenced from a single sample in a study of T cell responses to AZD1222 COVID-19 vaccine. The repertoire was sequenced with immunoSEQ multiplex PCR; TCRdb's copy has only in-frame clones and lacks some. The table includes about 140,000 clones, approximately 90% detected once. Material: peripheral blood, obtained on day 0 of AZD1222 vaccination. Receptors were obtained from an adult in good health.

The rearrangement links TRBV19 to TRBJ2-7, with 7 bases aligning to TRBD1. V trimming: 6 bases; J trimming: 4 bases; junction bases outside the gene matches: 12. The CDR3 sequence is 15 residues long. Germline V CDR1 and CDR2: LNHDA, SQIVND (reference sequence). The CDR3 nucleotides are TGTGCCAGTAGCACAATAGGGGGCCCCGGATACGAGCAGTACTTC. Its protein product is CASSTIGGPGYEQYF.

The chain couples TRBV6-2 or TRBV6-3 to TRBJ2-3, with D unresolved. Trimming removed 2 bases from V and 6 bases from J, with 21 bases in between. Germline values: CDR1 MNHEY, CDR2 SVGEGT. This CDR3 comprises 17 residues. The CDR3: CASSYGQRPGPRDTQYF. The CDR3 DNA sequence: TGTGCCAGCAGTTACGGCCAGAGACCGGGCCCGCGGGATACGCAGTATTTT.

CDR3 DNA sequence: TGTGCCAGCAGTTACTCGGTGCAGGTCGATGGCTACACCTTC. Translated, it gives CASSYSVQVDGYTF. The chain is built from TRBV6-5 and TRBJ1-2, with D unclear. Trimming took off 0 bases at V and 6 bases at J, with 11 bases between the two ends. Germline-derived CDR1 and CDR2 are MNHEY and SVGAGI. The CDR3 runs 14 residues.

The CDR3 is CASSLTQGRWVEQYF. DNA for the CDR3: TGTGCCAGCAGTTTAACGCAGGGGCGGTGGGTCGAGCAGTACTTC. This chain links TRBV27 with TRBJ2-7, with D tentatively TRBD1 (6 bases). V shed 2 bases and J shed 6 bases, with 17 bases lying between them. This CDR3 is 15 amino acids long. Germline V gives CDR1 MNHEY, CDR2 SMNVEV (reference sequence).

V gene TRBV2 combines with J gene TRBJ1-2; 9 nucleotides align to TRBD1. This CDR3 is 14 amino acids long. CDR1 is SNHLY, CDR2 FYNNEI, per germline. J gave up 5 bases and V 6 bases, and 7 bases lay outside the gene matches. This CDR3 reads CASREDRGSYGYTF. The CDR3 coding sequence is TGTGCCAGCAGGGAGGACAGGGGATCATATGGCTACACCTTC.